Described below is a single TCR beta chain sequence and its context. Its specificity is unknown. The sample originates from a study of cytomegalovirus exposure and HLA in healthy donors. For the study at large: Falling in the Caucasian-associated ancestry cluster were about four fifths of approximately 400 genotyped donors.

This CDR3 contains 16 residues. Germline lookup yields CDR1 SNHLY and CDR2 FYNNEI. J lost 0 bases, V lost 2 bases, and 3 bases had no gene match. PCR was performed using 60 Vbeta and 13 Jbeta primers. Some clones are missing from TCRdb's copy, which holds only in-frame ones; the method was immunoSEQ multiplex PCR. The sample records roughly 160,000 clones, 70% to 90% being singletons. General observations from the study: V- and J-gene trimming of TCR beta was linked (in a later analysis) to a missense DCLRE1C variant. Among CMV-associated TCR beta chains, most appeared HLA-restricted in a later analysis. Rare TCR sequences predominated, though certain public TCRs were found in many donors.

The receptor comes from a man aged 30-40 years in good health and CMV-seropositive. Sequences were obtained from PBMCs. The genes are TRBV2 and TRBJ2-2; 7 bases are shared with TRBD2. CDR3 bases: TGTGCCAGCAGTGAATGGGGAGGGCCGAACACCGGGGAGCTGTTTTTT. It codes for CASSEWGGPNTGELFF.